Sequencing of this TCR beta chain was carried out in a study of blood T cells in healthy people across ages. For this clonotype: Its antigen remains unknown.

The second PCR ran about 6 to 11 cycles with a sample-barcoded 5' primer and J-beta primers. TCRdb processed the 5' RACE reads anew with MiXCR; each CDR3 protein has one entry. The data show around 990,000 distinct CDR3 sequences, 35% to 40% seen once. Study-wide findings and caveats: Researchers said unsorted PBMCs prevented a conclusive naive versus antigen-experienced comparison.

Germline V gene lookup returns CDR1 DFQATT and CDR2 SNEGSKA (reference sequence). There are 15 residues in the CDR3. The origin of this receptor is a man younger than 35 in good health. Sequencing was carried out using blood. The chain combines TRBV20-1 with TRBJ1-1; 7 nucleotides line up with TRBD1. CDR3 residues: CTQTDRAGGNTEAFF. Written as DNA, the CDR3 is TGCACCCAAACCGACAGGGCTGGAGGGAACACTGAAGCTTTCTTT.